This TCR beta chain was captured by sequencing in a study of blood T cell repertoires in COVID-19. Turning to the study itself: The samples span acute and convalescent COVID-19 from the United States, Italy and Spain. PBMCs, B-cell-depleted T cells, or T cells provided the cDNA or gDNA that made up the material.

The cohort comprised adults aged about 18 to 100 years residing in about two dozen US areas. In germline, CDR1 is SGHDN, CDR2 FVKESK. The CDR3 has 16 amino acids. Trimming shortened V by 1 base and J by 5 bases, and 17 bases separated the two germline ends. TCRdb keeps only in-frame clones here, not all; method: immunoSEQ multiplex PCR. This sample has roughly 270,000 clones, with around 85% found just once. This clone was found a few times. This TCR came from a woman between 45 and 65 years old who had recovered from COVID-19. Sample: PBMCs or T cells enriched from blood (not recorded which). The chain carries TRBV14 and TRBJ1-2; D unresolved. CDR3 residues: CASSQVPAEVQYGYTF. CDR3 nucleotide sequence: TGTGCCAGCAGCCAAGTTCCGGCCGAGGTGCAATATGGCTACACCTTC.